This T cell receptor beta chain was recovered during a study of blood T cell repertoires in COVID-19. Using immunoSEQ multiplex PCR, the repertoire was profiled, and TCRdb retains in-frame clones only, with some absent. Of under 150,000 clones in the sample, approximately 85% were seen once. Germline V gives CDR1 SGHNT, CDR2 YENEEA. V shed 3 bases, J shed 4 bases, and the junction held 10 bases outside the gene matches. CDR3 size: 17 residues. The sequencing sample was made of peripheral blood. The rearrangement joins TRBV11-3 to TRBJ2-2; 8 positions match TRBD2. This TCR was sampled from a human donor in a cohort sampled during active COVID-19. As DNA, the CDR3 is TGTGCCAGCAGCTTGTCCGCTAGCGGGTGGTCCACCGGGGAGCTGTTTTTT. Its translation is CASSLSASGWSTGELFF.